This TCR beta chain is from a study of T cell responses to AZD1222 COVID-19 vaccine. Study-wide points: Only after the peak T cell response were repertoires sampled.

To note about this clone: The target antigen is unknown.

TCRdb keeps only in-frame clones here, not all; method: immunoSEQ multiplex PCR. The table lists some 200,000 clones, 70% to 90% of them singletons, with 25% to 30% in the top ten. This clonotype originated in an adult who received the AZD1222 COVID-19 vaccine. The material was peripheral blood, obtained 28 days after the second AZD1222 dose.

CDR3 in DNA: TGTGCCAGCAGCCCCGGGACAGGGCACAATCAGCCCCAGCATTTT. Its protein product is CASSPGTGHNQPQHF. The chain recombines TRBV7-2 with TRBJ1-5, with 9 bases aligning to TRBD1. The V and J ends lost 5 bases and 3 bases, in that order; junction bases with no gene match: 5. The CDR3 has 15 residues. CDR1 SGHTA and CDR2 FQGNSA come from the germline V gene.